This TCR beta chain was recovered during a study of spatial heterogeneity in lung cancer. General study results and limits: The study found that expanded intratumoral alpha and beta TCR counts tracked tumor mutation counts.

The germline CDR1 and CDR2 sequences are SEHNR and FQNEAQ (reference sequence). This CDR3 comprises 16 residues. Trimming took 4 bases from V and 6 from J; bases not matched to a gene: 10. TCRdb passed the 5' RACE reads through MiXCR, listing each CDR3 protein once. The table has 10,000 to 15,000 distinct CDR3 sequences, around 6.6% seen once. This clonotype rates as medium-sized. No antigen is known for it. The time point is: sample taken at primary tumor resection. The approximately 70 donors had untreated early-stage non-small cell lung cancer. The starting material was lung tumor tissue, obtained at surgery. The chain combines TRBV7-9 with TRBJ2-1; 9 bases map to TRBD1. This TCR was sampled from a female donor with early-stage non-small cell lung cancer. The CDR3 DNA is TGTGCCAGCAGCTCCTCCGCCGGGACAGGGATCAATGAGCAGTTCTTC. Its translation: CASSSSAGTGINEQFF.